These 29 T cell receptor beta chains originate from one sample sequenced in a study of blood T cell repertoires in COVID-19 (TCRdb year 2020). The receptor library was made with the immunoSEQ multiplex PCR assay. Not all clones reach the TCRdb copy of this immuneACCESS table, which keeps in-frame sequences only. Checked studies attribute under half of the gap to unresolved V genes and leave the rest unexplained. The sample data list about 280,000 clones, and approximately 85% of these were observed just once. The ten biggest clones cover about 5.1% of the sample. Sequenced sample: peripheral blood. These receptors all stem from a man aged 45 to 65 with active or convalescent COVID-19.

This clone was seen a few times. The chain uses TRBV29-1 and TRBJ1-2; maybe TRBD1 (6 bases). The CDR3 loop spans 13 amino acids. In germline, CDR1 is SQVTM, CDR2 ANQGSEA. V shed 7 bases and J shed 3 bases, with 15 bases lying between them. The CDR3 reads CSAQGQTHYGYTF. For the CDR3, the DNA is TGCAGCGCACAAGGACAGACTCACTATGGCTACACCTTC.

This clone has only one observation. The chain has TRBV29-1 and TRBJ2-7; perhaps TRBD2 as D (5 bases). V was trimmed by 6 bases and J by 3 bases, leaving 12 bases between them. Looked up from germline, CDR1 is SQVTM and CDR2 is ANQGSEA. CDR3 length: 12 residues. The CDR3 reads CSVLKRGYEQYF. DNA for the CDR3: TGCAGCGTCCTAAAACGGGGCTACGAGCAGTACTTC.

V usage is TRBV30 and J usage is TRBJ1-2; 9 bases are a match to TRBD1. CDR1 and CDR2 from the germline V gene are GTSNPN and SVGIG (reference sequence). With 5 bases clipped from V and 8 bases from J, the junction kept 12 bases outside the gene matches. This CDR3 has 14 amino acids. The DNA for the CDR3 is TGTGCCTGGGTCGTCCTACAGGGGGCAGAAGGCTACACCTTC. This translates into CAWVVLQGAEGYTF.

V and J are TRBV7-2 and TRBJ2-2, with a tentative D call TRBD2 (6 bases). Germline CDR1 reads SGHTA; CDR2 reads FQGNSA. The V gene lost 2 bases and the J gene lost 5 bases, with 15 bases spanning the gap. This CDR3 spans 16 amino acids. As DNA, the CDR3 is TGTGCCAGCAGCTTATTAGGAGGGGCCGGGACCGGGGAGCTGTTTTTT. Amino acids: CASSLLGGAGTGELFF.

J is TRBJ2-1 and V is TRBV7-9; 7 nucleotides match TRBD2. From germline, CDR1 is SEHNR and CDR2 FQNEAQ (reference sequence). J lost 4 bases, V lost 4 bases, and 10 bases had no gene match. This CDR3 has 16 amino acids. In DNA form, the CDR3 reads TGTGCCAGCAGCTACCGGGGGGAGGGCGCTTACAATGAGCAGTTCTTC. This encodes CASSYRGEGAYNEQFF. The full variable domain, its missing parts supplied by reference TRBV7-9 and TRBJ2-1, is DTGVSQNPRHKITKRGQNVTFRCDPISEHNRLYWYRQTLGQGPEFLTYFQNEAQLEKSRLLSDRFSAERPKGSFSTLEIQRTEQGDSAMYLCASSYRGEGAYNEQFFGPGTRLTVL.

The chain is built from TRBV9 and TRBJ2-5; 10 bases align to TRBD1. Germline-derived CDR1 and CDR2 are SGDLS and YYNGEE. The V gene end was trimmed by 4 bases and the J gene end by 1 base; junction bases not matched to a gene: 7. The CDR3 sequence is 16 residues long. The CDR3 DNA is TGTGCCAGCAGCCCCAGACAGGGGGCGGGCCAAGAGACCCAGTACTTC. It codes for CASSPRQGAGQETQYF. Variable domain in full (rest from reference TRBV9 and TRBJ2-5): DSGVTQTPKHLITATGQRVTLRCSPRSGDLSVYWYQQSLDQGLQFLIQYYNGEERAKGNILERFSAQQFPDLHSELNLSSLELGDSALYFCASSPRQGAGQETQYFGPGTRLLVL.

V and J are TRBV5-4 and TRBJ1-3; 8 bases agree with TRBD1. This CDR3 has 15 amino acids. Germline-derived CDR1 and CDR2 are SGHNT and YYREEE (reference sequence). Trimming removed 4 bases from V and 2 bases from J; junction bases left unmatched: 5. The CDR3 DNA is TGTGCCAGCAGCACCGACAGGGGTCCTGGAAACACCATATATTTT. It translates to CASSTDRGPGNTIYF. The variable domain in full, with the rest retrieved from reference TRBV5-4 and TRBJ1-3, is ETGVTQSPTHLIKTRGQQVTLRCSSQSGHNTVSWYQQALGQGPQFIFQYYREEENGRGNFPPRFSGLQFPNYSSELNVNALELDDSALYLCASSTDRGPGNTIYFGEGSWLTVV.

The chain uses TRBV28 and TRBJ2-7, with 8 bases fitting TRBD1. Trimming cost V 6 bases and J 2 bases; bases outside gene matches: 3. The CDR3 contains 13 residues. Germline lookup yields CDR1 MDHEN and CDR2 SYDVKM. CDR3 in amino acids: CASRPTGAYEQYF. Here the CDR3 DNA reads TGTGCCAGCAGACCGACAGGGGCCTACGAGCAGTACTTC.

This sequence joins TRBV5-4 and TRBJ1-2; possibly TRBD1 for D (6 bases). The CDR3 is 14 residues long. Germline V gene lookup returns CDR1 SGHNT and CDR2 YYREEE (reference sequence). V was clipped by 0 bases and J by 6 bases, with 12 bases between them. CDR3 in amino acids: CASSLGGGGDGYTF. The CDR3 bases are TGTGCCAGCAGCTTGGGGGGAGGGGGAGATGGCTACACCTTC.

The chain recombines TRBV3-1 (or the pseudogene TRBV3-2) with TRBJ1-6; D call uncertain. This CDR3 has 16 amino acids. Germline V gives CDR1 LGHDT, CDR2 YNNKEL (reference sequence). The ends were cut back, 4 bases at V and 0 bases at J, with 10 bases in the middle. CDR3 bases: TGTGCCAGCAGCCGCGGGGAAGTCTCCTATAATTCACCCCTCCACTTT. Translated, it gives CASSRGEVSYNSPLHF.

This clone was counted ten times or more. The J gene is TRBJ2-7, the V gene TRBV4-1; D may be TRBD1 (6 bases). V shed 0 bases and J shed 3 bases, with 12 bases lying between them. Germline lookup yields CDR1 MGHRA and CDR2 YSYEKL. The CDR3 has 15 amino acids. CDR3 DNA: TGCGCCAGCAGCCAAGATCCCGGGACATACTACGAGCAGTACTTC. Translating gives CASSQDPGTYYEQYF.

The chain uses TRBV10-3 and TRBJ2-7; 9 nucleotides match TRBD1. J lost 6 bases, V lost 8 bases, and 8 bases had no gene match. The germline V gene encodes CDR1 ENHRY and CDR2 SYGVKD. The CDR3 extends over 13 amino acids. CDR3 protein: CAIAPGQGSEQYF. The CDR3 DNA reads TGTGCCATCGCCCCGGGACAGGGCTCCGAGCAGTACTTC.

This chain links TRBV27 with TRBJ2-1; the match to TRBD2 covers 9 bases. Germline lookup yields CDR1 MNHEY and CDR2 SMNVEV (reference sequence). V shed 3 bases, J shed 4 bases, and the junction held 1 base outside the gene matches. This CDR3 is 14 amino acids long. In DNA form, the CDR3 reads TGTGCCAGCAGTTTTCTAGCGGGGTACAATGAGCAGTTCTTC. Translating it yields CASSFLAGYNEQFF.

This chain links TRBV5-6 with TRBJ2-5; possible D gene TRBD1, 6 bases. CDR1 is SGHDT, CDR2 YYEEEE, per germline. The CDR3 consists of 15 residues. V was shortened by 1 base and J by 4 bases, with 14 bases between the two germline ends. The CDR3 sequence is CASSLQGLLGETQYF. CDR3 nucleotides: TGTGCCAGCAGCTTGCAGGGGTTGTTAGGAGAGACCCAGTACTTC.

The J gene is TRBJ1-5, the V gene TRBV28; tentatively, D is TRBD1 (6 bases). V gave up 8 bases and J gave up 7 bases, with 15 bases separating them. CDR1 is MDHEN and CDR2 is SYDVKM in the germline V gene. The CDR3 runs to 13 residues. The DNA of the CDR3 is TGTGCCAGCCAGGCTGGGGGCTTCCAGCCCCAGCATTTT. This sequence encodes CASQAGGFQPQHF. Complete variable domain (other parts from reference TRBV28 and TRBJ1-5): DVKVTQSSRYLVKRTGEKVFLECVQDMDHENMFWYRQDPGLGLRLIYFSYDVKMKEKGDIPEGYSVSREKKERFSLILESASTNQTSMYLCASQAGGFQPQHFGDGTRLSIL.

CDR3 bases: TGTGCCAGCTCACAAGGACAGGCACCGGGTAATGAGCAGTTCTTC. It specifies CASSQGQAPGNEQFF. The chain is built from TRBV18 and TRBJ2-1; 7 nucleotides align to TRBD1. V was clipped by 4 bases and J by 7 bases; unmatched bases: 10. Germline V CDR1 and CDR2: KGHSH, LQKENI. The CDR3 totals 15 residues.

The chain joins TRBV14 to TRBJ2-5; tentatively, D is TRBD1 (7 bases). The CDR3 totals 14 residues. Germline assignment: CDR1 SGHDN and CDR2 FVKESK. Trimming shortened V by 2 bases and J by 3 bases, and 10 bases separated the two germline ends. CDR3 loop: CASSQRGTEETQYF. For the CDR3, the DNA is TGTGCCAGCAGCCAACGGGGGACAGAAGAGACCCAGTACTTC.

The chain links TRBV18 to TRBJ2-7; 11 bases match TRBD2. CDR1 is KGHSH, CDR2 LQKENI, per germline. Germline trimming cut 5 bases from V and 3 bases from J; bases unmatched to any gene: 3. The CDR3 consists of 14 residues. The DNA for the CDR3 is TGTGCCAGCTCAGTACTAGCGGGAGTCTACGAGCAGTACTTC. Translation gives CASSVLAGVYEQYF.

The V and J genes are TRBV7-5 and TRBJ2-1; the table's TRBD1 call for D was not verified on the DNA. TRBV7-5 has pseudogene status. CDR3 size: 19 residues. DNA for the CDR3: TGTGTCAGAAGCTTTTGGACAGGGGGCTGGCGGAATCCCTACAATGAGCAGTTCTTC. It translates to CVRSFWTGGWRNPYNEQFF.

The CDR3 DNA follows: TGTGCCATCAGTGAGCGGCTAGGGGATGGCTACACCTTC. Its protein product is CAISERLGDGYTF. V gene TRBV10-3 combines with J gene TRBJ1-2, with D possibly being TRBD1 (5 bases). The CDR3 runs to 13 residues. In germline, CDR1 is ENHRY, CDR2 SYGVKD. V lost 2 bases to trimming and J lost 6 bases, with 10 bases between them.

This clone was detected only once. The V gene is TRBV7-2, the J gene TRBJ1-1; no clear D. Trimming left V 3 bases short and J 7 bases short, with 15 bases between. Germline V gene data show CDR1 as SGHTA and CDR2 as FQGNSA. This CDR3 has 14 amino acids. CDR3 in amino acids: CASSLNVASIEAFF. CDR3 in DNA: TGTGCCAGCAGCTTGAATGTGGCATCGATTGAAGCTTTCTTT.

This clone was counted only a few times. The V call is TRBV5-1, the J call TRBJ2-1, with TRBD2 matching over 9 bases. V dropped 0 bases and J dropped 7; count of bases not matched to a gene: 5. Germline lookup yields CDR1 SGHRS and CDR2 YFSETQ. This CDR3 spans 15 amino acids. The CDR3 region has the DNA TGCGCCAGCAGCTTGGAGATAGCGGGAGTGAATGAGCAGTTCTTC. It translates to CASSLEIAGVNEQFF.

CDR3 in amino acids: CASSQGPAGSYEQYF. The DNA of the CDR3 is TGTGCCAGCAGCCAAGGTCCAGCGGGGTCCTACGAGCAGTACTTC. This sequence joins TRBV3-1 (or the pseudogene TRBV3-2) and TRBJ2-7, with 7 nucleotides matching TRBD2. In germline, CDR1 is LGHDT, CDR2 YNNKEL (reference sequence). The CDR3 runs to 15 residues. With 1 base clipped from V and 1 base from J, the junction kept 4 bases outside the gene matches.

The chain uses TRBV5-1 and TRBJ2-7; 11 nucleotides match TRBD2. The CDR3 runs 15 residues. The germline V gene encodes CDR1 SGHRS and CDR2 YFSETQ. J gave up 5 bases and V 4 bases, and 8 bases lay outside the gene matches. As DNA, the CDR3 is TGCGCCAGCAGCACCATAGCGGGAGGGCCCAACGAGCAGTACTTC. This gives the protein CASSTIAGGPNEQYF.

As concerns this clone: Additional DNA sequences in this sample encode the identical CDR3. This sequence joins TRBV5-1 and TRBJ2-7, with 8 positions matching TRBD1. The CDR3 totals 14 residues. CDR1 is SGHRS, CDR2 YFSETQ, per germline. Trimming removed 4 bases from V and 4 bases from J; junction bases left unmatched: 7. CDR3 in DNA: TGCGCCAGCAGCCCAGGACAGGGCGGATACGAGCAGTACTTC. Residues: CASSPGQGGYEQYF.

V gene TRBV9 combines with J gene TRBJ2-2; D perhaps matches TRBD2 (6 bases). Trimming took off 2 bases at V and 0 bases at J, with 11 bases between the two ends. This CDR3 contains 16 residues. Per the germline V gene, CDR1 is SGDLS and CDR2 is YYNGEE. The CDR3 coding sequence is TGTGCCAGCAGCGTGAGCGGGCCAACGAACACCGGGGAGCTGTTTTTT. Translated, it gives CASSVSGPTNTGELFF. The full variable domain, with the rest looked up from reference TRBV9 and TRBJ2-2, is DSGVTQTPKHLITATGQRVTLRCSPRSGDLSVYWYQQSLDQGLQFLIQYYNGEERAKGNILERFSAQQFPDLHSELNLSSLELGDSALYFCASSVSGPTNTGELFFGEGSRLTVL.

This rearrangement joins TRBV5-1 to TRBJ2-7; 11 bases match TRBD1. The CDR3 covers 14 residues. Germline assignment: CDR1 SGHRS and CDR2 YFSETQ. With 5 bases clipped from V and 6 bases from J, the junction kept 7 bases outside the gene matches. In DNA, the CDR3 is TGCGCCAGCAGTGCGGGGACAGGGGGAGCCGAGCAGTACTTC. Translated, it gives CASSAGTGGAEQYF.

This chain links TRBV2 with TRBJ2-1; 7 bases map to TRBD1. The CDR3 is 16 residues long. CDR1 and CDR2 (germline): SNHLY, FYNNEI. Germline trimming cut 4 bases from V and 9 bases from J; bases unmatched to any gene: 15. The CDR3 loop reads CASSAAGTVGLGEQFF. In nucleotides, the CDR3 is TGTGCCAGCAGTGCCGCCGGGACAGTGGGCCTCGGTGAGCAGTTCTTC.

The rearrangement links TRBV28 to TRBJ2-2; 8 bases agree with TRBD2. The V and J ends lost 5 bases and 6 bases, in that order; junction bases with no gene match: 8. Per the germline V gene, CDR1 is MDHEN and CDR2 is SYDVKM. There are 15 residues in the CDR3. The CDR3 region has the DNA TGTGCCAGCAGTCGTTTAGCGGGATACTCCGGGGAGCTGTTTTTT. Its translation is CASSRLAGYSGELFF.